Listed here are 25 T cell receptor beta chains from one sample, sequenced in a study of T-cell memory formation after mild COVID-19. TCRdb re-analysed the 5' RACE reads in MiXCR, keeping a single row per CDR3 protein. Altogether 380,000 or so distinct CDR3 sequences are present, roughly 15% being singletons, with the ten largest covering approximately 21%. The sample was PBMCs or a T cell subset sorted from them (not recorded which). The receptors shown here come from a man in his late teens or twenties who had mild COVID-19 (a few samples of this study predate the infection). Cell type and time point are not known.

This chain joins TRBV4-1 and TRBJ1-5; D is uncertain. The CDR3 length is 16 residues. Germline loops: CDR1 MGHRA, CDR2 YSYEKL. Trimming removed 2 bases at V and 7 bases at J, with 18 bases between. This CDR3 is CASSQQQNPPGQPQHF. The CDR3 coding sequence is TGCGCCAGCAGCCAACAACAAAACCCCCCGGGACAGCCCCAGCATTTT.

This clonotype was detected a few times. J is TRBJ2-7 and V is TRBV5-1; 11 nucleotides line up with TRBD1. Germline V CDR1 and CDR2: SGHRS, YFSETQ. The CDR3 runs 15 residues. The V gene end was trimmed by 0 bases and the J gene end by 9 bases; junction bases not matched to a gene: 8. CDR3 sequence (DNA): TGCGCCAGCAGCTTGGTCGCCGGGACAGGGGGTGGGCAGTACTTC. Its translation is CASSLVAGTGGGQYF.

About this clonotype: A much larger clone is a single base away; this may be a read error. Here the CDR3 reads CASSTTSGIFEQYF. In DNA, the CDR3 is TGCGCCAGCAGCACGACTAGCGGGATTTTCGAGCAGTACTTC. V usage is TRBV5-1 and J usage is TRBJ2-7; 11 nucleotides line up with TRBD2. The CDR3 contains 14 residues. The germline CDR1 and CDR2 sequences are SGHRS and YFSETQ. V shed 4 bases and J 6 bases; nucleotides not matched to a gene: 6.

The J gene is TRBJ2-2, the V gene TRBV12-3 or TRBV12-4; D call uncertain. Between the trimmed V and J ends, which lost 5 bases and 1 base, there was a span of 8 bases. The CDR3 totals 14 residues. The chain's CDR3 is CASSTQRNTGELFF. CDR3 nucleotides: TGTGCCAGCAGTACCCAAAGGAACACCGGGGAGCTGTTTTTT.

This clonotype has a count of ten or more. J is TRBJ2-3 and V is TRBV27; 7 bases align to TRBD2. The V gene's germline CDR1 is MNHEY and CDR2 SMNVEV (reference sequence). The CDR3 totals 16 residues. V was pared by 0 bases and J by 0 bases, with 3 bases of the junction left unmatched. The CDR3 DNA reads TGTGCCAGCAGTTTATCGAGCGGGGATAGCACAGATACGCAGTATTTT. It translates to CASSLSSGDSTDTQYF.

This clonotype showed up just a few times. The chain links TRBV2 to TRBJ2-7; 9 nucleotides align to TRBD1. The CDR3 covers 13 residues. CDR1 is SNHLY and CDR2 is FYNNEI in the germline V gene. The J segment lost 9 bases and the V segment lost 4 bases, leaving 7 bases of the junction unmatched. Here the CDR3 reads CASSVLGQGSQYF. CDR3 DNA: TGTGCCAGCAGTGTGTTGGGACAGGGATCGCAGTACTTC. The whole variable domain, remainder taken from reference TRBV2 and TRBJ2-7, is EPEVTQTPSHQVTQMGQEVILRCVPISNHLYFYWYRQILGQKVEFLVSFYNNEISEKSEIFDDQFSVERPDGSNFTLKIRSTKLEDSAMYFCASSVLGQGSQYFGPGTRLTVT.

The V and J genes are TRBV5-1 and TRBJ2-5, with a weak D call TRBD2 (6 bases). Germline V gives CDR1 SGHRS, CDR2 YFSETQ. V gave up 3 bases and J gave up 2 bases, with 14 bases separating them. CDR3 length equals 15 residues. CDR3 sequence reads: CASSWRDSYQETQYF. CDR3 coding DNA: TGCGCCAGCAGCTGGCGGGACTCCTATCAAGAGACCCAGTACTTC.

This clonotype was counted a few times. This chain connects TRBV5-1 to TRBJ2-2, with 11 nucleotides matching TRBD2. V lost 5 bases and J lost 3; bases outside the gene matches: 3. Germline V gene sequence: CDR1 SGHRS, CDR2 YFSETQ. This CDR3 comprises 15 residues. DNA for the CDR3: TGCGCCAGCAGGACTAGCGGGGAATACACCGGGGAGCTGTTTTTT. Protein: CASRTSGEYTGELFF. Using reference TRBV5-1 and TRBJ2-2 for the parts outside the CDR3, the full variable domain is KAGVTQTPRYLIKTRGQQVTLSCSPISGHRSVSWYQQTPGQGLQFLFEYFSETQRNKGNFPGRFSGRQFSNSRSEMNVSTLELGDSALYLCASRTSGEYTGELFFGEGSRLTVL.

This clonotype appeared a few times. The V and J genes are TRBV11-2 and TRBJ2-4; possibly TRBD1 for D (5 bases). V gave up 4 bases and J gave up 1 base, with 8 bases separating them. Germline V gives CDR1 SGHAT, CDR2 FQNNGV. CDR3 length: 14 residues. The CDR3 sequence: CASSSPGAKNIQYF. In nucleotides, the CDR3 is TGTGCCAGCAGCTCCCCAGGGGCCAAAAACATTCAGTACTTC.

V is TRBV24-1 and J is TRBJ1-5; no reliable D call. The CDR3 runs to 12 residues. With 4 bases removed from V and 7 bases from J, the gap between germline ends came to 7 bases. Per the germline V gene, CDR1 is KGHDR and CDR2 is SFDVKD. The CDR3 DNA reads TGTGCCACCAGTGACGGAGGGCAGCCCCAGCATTTT. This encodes CATSDGGQPQHF.

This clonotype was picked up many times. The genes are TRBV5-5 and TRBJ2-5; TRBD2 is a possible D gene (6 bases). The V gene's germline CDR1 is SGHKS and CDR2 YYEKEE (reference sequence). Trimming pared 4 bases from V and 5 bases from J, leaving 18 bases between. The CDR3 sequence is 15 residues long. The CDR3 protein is CASSAGTASRETQYF. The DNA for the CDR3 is TGTGCCAGCAGCGCGGGGACCGCTTCGCGGGAGACCCAGTACTTC.

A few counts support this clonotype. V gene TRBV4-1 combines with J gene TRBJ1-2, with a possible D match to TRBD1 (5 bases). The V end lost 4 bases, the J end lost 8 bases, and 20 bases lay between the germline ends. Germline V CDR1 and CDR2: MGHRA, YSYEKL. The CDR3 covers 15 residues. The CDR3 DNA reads TGCGCCAGCAGCCTCGGGGGGGGACGACCCCCGGGCTACACCTTC. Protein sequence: CASSLGGGRPPGYTF.

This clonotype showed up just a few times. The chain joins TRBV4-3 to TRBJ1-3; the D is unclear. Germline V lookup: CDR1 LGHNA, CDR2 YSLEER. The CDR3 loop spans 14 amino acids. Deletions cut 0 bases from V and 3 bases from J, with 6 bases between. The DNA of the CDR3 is TGCGCCAGCAGCCAAGAGGACGGTGGAAACACCATATATTTT. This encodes CASSQEDGGNTIYF.

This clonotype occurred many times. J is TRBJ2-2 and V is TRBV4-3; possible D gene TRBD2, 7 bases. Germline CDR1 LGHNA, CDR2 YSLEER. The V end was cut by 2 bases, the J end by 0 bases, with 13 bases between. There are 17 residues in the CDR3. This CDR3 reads CASSQSDGGPNTGELFF. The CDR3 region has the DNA TGCGCCAGCAGCCAAAGTGACGGGGGGCCGAACACCGGGGAGCTGTTTTTT.

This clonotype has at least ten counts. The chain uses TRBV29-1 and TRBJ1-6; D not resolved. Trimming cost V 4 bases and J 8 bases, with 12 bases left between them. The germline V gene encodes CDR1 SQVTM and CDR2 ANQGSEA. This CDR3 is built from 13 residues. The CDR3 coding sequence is TGCAGCGTTGGTGCCAGCTCCGATTCACCCCTCCACTTT. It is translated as CSVGASSDSPLHF.

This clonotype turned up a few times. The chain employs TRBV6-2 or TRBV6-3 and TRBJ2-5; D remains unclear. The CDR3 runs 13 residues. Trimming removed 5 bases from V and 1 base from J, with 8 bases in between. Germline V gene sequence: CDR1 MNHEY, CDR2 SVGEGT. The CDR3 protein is CASSGQIQETQYF. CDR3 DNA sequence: TGTGCCAGCAGTGGGCAAATCCAAGAGACCCAGTACTTC.

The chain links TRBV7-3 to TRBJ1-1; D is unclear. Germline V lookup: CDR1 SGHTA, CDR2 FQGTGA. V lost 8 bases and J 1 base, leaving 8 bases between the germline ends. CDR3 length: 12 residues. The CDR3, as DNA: TGTGCCAGCGACTACGGGAACACTGAAGCTTTCTTT. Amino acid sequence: CASDYGNTEAFF.

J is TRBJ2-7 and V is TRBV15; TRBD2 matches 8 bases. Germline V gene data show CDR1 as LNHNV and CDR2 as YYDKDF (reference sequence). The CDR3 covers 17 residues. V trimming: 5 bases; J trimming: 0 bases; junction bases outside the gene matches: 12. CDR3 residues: CATSPHLLAEISYEQYF. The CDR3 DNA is TGTGCCACCAGCCCTCACCTACTAGCGGAGATCTCCTACGAGCAGTACTTC. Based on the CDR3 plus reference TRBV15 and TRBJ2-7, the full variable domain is DAMVIQNPRYQVTQFGKPVTLSCSQTLNHNVMYWYQQKSSQAPKLLFHYYDKDFNNEADTPDNFQSRRPNTSFCFLDIRSPGLGDTAMYLCATSPHLLAEISYEQYFGPGTRLTVT.

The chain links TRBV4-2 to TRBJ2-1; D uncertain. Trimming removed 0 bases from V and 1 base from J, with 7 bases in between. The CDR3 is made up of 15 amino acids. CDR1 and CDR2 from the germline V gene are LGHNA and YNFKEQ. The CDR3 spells CASSQELGSYNEQFF. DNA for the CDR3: TGTGCCAGCAGCCAAGAACTGGGGTCCTACAATGAGCAGTTCTTC.

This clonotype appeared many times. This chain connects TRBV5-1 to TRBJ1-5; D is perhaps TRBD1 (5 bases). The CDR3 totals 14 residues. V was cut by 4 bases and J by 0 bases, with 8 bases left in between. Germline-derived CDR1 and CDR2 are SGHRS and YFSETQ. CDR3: CASSPGHSNQPQHF. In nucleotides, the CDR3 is TGCGCCAGCAGCCCCGGACATAGCAATCAGCCCCAGCATTTT.

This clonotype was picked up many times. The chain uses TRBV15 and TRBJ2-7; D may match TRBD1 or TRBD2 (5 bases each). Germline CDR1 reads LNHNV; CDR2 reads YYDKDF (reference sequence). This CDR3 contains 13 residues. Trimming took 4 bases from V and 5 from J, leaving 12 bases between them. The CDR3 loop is CATSTGQSDEQYF. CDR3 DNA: TGTGCCACCAGCACGGGGCAATCGGACGAGCAGTACTTC.

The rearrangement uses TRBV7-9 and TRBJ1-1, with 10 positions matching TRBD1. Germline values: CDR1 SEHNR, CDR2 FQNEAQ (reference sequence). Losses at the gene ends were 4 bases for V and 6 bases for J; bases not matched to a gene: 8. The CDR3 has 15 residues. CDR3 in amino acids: CASSSRTGGSSEAFF. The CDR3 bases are TGTGCCAGCAGCTCGCGGACAGGGGGATCTTCTGAAGCTTTCTTT. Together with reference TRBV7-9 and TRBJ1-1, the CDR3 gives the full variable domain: DTGVSQNPRHKITKRGQNVTFRCDPISEHNRLYWYRQTLGQGPEFLTYFQNEAQLEKSRLLSDRFSAERPKGSFSTLEIQRTEQGDSAMYLCASSSRTGGSSEAFFGQGTRLTVV.

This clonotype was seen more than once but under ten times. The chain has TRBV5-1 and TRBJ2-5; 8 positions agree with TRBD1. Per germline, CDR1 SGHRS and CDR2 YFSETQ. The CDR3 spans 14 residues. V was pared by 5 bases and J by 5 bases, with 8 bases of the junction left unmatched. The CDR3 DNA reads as TGCGCCAGCAGGACAGGGGTCGTAGGGGAGACCCAGTACTTC. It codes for CASRTGVVGETQYF.

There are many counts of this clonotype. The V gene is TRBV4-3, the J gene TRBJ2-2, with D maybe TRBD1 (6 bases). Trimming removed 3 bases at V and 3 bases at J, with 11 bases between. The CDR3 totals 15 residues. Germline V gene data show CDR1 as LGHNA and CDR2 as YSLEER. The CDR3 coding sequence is TGCGCCAGCAGCCATGATAACAGGGACACCGGGGAGCTGTTTTTT. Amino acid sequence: CASSHDNRDTGELFF.

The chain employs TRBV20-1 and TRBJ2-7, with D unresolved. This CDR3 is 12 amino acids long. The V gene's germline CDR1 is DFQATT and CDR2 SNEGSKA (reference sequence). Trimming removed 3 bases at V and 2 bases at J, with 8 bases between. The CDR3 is CSASRQTYEQYV. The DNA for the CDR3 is TGCAGTGCTAGTCGGCAGACCTACGAGCAGTACGTC.